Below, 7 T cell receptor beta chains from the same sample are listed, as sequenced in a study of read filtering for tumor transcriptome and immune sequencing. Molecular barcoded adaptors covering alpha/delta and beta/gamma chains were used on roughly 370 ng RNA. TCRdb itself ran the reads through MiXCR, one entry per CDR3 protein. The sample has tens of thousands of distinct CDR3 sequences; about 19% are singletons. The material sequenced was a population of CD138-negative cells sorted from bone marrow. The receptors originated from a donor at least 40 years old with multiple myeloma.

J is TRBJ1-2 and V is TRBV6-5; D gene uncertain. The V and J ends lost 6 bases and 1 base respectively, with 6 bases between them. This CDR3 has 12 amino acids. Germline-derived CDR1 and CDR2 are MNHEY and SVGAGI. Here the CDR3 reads CASRGDNYGYTF. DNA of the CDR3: TGTGCCAGCAGGGGCGATAACTATGGCTACACCTTC.

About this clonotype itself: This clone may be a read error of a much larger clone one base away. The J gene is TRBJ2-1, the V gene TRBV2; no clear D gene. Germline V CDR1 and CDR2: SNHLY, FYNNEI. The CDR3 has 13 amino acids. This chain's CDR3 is CASSEGPYNEQSF. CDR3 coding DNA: TGTGCCAGCAGTGAGGGCCCCTACAATGAGCAGTCCTTC.

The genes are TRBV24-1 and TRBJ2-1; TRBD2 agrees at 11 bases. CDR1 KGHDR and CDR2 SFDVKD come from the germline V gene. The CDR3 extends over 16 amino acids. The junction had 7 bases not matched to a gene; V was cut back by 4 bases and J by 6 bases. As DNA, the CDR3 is TGTGCCACCAGTGACCCCATACTAGCGGGGGTCAATGAGCAGTTCTTC. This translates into CATSDPILAGVNEQFF.

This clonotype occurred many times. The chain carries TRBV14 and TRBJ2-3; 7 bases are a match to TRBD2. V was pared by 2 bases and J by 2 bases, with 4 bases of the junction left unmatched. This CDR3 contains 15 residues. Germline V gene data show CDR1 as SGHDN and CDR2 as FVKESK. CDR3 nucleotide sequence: TGTGCCAGCAGCCAACAGCTAGCGGTCACAGATACGCAGTATTTT. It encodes CASSQQLAVTDTQYF.

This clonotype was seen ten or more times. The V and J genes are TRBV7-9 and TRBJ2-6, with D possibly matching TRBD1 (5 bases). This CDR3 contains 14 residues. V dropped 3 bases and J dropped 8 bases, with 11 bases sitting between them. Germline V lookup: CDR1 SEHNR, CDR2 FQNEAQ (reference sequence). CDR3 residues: CASSFQGSSNVLTF. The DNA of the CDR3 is TGTGCCAGCAGCTTCCAGGGCTCCTCCAACGTCCTGACTTTC.

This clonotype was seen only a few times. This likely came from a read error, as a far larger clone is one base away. The DNA of the CDR3 is TGTGCCAGCAGCTCCCACACCGCTAGGCCAGATACGCAGTATTTT. The encoded protein is CASSSHTARPDTQYF. The chain employs TRBV7-3 and TRBJ1-4; D gene unclear. The closer fit of TRBJ2-3 to the DNA end suggests the J call may be wrong. Germline values: CDR1 SGHTA, CDR2 FQGTGA. The CDR3 has 15 residues.

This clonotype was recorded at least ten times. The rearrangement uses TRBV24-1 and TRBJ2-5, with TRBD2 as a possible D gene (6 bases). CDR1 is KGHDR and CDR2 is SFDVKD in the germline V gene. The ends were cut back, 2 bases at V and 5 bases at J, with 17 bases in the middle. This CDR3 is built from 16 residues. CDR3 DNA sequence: TGTGCCACCAGTGATTCTGGACAAGGAGGAGGGGAGACCCAGTACTTC. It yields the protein CATSDSGQGGGETQYF.